This TCR beta chain was sequenced during a study of cytomegalovirus exposure and HLA in healthy donors. Study-wide context: There were several hundred genotyped donors. Of these, 81% fell in the genetic ancestry cluster associated with self-reported Caucasian donors.

Primers: 60 Vbeta forward and 13 Jbeta reverse. TCRdb's table, derived via immunoSEQ multiplex PCR, lists solely in-frame clones and lacks some. In the table there are approximately 120,000 clones, over 65% of which are singletons. With respect to this clone: What it recognizes is unknown.

Regarding the study as a whole: Confirmation was obtained in vitro that a few CMV-associated chains are specific for CMV antigens. A later analysis showed that HLA-associated TCR beta chains had undergone more clonal expansion than equally common others. In presence/absence analyses, roughly uniform sequencing depth across donors was assumed.

Looked up from germline, CDR1 is LGHNA and CDR2 is YSLEER. V lost 0 bases, J lost 5 bases, and 6 bases stayed unmatched. The CDR3 covers 15 residues. Sequences were obtained from PBMCs. This sequence joins TRBV4-3 and TRBJ1-2, with 7 bases that match TRBD1. The TCR originated in a man aged 30 to 45 in good health and CMV-seropositive. CDR3 protein: CASSQDTGDLYGYTF. The CDR3 DNA sequence: TGCGCCAGCAGCCAAGATACAGGGGATTTATATGGCTACACCTTC.